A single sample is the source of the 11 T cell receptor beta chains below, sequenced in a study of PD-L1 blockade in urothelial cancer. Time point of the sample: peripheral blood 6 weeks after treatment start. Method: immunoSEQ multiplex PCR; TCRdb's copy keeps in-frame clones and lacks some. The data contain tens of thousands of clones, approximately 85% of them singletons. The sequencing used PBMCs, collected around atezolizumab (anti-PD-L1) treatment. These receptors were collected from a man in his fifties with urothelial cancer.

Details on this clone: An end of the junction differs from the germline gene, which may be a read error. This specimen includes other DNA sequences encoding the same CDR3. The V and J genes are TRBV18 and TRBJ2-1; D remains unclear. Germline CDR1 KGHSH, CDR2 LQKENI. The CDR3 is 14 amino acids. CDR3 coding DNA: TGTGCTAGCTCACCGTACCCTAGCTACAATGAGCAGTTCTTC. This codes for CASSPYPSYNEQFF.

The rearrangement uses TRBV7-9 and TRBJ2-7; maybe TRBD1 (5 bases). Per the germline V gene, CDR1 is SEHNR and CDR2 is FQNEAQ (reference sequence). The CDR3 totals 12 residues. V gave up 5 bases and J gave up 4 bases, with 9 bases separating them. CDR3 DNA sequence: TGTGCCAGCAGCCGCGCAGGGTACGAGCAGTACTTC. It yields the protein CASSRAGYEQYF.

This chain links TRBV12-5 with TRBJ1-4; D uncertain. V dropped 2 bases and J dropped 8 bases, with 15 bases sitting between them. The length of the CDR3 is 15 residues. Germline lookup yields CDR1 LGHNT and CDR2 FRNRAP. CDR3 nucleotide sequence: TGTGCTAGTGGTTTGTTCCTCCCAAGCAGGGAAAAACTGTTTTTT. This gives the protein CASGLFLPSREKLFF.

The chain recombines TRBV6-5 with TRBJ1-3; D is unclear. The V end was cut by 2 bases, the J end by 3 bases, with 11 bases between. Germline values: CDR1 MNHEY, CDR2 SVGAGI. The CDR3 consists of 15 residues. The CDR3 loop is CASSYGSGDGNTIYF. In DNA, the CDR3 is TGTGCCAGCAGTTACGGCAGTGGAGATGGAAACACCATATATTTT.

The CDR3 sequence is CASSSGQGGYNEQFF. The CDR3 DNA sequence: TGTGCCAGCAGCTCCGGACAGGGGGGATACAATGAGCAGTTCTTC. V and J are TRBV7-3 and TRBJ2-1; 10 bases fit TRBD1. The germline V gene has CDR1 SGHTA and CDR2 FQGTGA. V lost 4 bases to trimming and J lost 4 bases; unmatched junction nucleotides: 4. The CDR3 is made up of 15 amino acids.

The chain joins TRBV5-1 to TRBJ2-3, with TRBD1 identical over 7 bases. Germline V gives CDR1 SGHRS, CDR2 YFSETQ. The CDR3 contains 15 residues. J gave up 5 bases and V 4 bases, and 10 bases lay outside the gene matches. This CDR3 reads CASSQQGFVRDTQYF. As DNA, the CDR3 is TGCGCCAGCAGCCAACAGGGGTTCGTCAGAGATACGCAGTATTTT.

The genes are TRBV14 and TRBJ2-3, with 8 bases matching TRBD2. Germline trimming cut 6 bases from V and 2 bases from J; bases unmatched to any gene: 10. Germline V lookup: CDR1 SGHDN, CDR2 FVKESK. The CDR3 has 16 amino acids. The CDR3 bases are TGTGCCAGCAGTCCCAATTCGGGGGGGATCACAGATACGCAGTATTTT. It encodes CASSPNSGGITDTQYF. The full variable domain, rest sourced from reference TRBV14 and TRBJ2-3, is EAGVTQFPSHSVIEKGQTVTLRCDPISGHDNLYWYRRVMGKEIKFLLHFVKESKQDESGMPNNRFLAERTGGTYSTLKVQPAELEDSGVYFCASSPNSGGITDTQYFGPGTRLTVL.

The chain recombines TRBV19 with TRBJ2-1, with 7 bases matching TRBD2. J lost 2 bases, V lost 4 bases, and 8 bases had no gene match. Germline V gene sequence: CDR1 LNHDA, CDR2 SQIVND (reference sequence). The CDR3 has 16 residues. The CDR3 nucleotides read TGTGCCAGTAGTAAGGGAGGGATGTTGACCTACAATGAGCAGTTCTTC. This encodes CASSKGGMLTYNEQFF.

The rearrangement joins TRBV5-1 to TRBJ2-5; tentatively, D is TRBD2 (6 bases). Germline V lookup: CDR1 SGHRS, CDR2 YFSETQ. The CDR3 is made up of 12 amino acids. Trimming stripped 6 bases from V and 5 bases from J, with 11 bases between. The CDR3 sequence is CASTLGGETQYF. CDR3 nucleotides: TGCGCCAGCACCCTTGGGGGGGAGACCCAGTACTTC.

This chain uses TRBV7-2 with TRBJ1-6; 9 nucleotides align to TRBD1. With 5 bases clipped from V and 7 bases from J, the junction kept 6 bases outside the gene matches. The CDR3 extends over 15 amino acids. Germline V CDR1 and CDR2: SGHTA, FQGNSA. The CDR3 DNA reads TGTGCCAGCAGCCCCCGGACAGGGGACAATTCACCCCTCCACTTT. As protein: CASSPRTGDNSPLHF.

The CDR3 DNA sequence: TGTGCCAGCAGTGATTTGGGGGCCACAGATACGCAGTATTTT. Translated, it gives CASSDLGATDTQYF. The gene calls are TRBV2 and TRBJ2-3; possibly TRBD1 for D (6 bases). The CDR3 has 14 residues. From germline, CDR1 is SNHLY and CDR2 FYNNEI. With 3 bases removed from V and 2 bases from J, the gap between germline ends came to 9 bases.